What follows are 10 T cell receptor beta chains derived from one specimen sequenced in a study of cytomegalovirus exposure and HLA in healthy donors. Use of 60 Vbeta and 13 Jbeta primers characterized the PCR. Method: immunoSEQ multiplex PCR; TCRdb's copy keeps in-frame clones and lacks some. The data hold 150,000 to 200,000 clones, with 75% to 90% observed a single time. The sequencing input was PBMCs. The receptor source for this set is a young man in good health and CMV-seropositive.

The chain couples TRBV7-7 to TRBJ2-3; 11 nucleotides line up with TRBD2. With V trimmed by 5 bases and J by 0 bases, 1 base remained unmatched. Germline V gives CDR1 SSHAT, CDR2 FNYEAQ (reference sequence). CDR3 length: 15 amino acids. CDR3 nucleotides: TGTGCCAGCAGCACTAGCGGGGGCAGCACAGATACGCAGTATTTT. Protein product: CASSTSGGSTDTQYF.

V and J are TRBV30 and TRBJ2-2, with TRBD2 matching over 9 bases. Per the germline V gene, CDR1 is GTSNPN and CDR2 is SVGIG (reference sequence). V lost 3 bases to trimming and J lost 7 bases; unmatched junction nucleotides: 12. The length of the CDR3 is 16 residues. The CDR3 protein is CAWSLSGGLHFGELFF. The DNA for the CDR3 is TGTGCCTGGAGCCTCAGCGGGGGGCTCCATTTCGGGGAGCTGTTTTTT. Full variable domain (missing parts from reference TRBV30 and TRBJ2-2): SQTIHQWPATLVQPVGSPLSLECTVEGTSNPNLYWYRQAAGRGLQLLFYSVGIGQISSEVPQNLSASRPQDRQFILSSKKLLLSDSGFYLCAWSLSGGLHFGELFFGEGSRLTVL.

V gene TRBV11-1 combines with J gene TRBJ1-6; D gene uncertain. CDR3 length: 18 residues. V lost 0 bases and J 0 bases, leaving 12 bases between the germline ends. Per the germline V gene, CDR1 is SGHAT and CDR2 is FQDESV (reference sequence). Here the CDR3 reads CASSLAGRRSSYNSPLHF. The CDR3 nucleotides read TGTGCCAGCAGCTTAGCGGGGAGAAGAAGCTCCTATAATTCACCCCTCCACTTT.

This sequence joins TRBV15 and TRBJ2-6, with 10 bases fitting TRBD1. V was clipped by 1 base and J by 1 base; unmatched bases: 1. The CDR3 runs 17 residues. Germline V lookup: CDR1 LNHNV, CDR2 YYDKDF (reference sequence). Here the CDR3 DNA reads TGTGCCACCAGCAGAGCGGGACAGGGGTCTGGGGCCAACGTCCTGACTTTC. This sequence encodes CATSRAGQGSGANVLTF.

The chain couples TRBV5-4 to TRBJ2-3; TRBD2 matches at 8 bases. The V and J ends lost 0 bases and 2 bases, in that order; junction bases with no gene match: 2. Germline V gene sequence: CDR1 SGHNT, CDR2 YYREEE (reference sequence). There are 15 residues in the CDR3. DNA for the CDR3: TGTGCCAGCAGCTTGGCGGGGGGGTCCACAGATACGCAGTATTTT. Protein product: CASSLAGGSTDTQYF.

This chain uses TRBV4-2 with TRBJ2-7, with D perhaps TRBD2 (5 bases). Trimming took off 1 base at V and 1 base at J, with 11 bases between the two ends. CDR3 length: 15 amino acids. Germline lookup yields CDR1 LGHNA and CDR2 YNFKEQ. CDR3 DNA sequence: TGTGCCAGCAGCCAAGTTGAAAGCGGATCCTACGAGCAGTACTTC. Translating it yields CASSQVESGSYEQYF.

This clone was observed a few times. The chain recombines TRBV5-1 with TRBJ2-2; the D gene is possibly TRBD2 (6 bases). Germline V gene data show CDR1 as SGHRS and CDR2 as YFSETQ. This CDR3 has 13 amino acids. V was shortened by 3 bases and J by 3 bases, with 6 bases between the two germline ends. CDR3 amino acids: CASSSGDTGELFF. CDR3 in DNA: TGCGCCAGCAGCTCGGGAGACACCGGGGAGCTGTTTTTT.

V and J are TRBV19 and TRBJ2-1, with 9 bases aligning to TRBD1. The V segment lost 5 bases and the J segment 7 bases; nucleotides outside the gene matches: 3. CDR3 size: 13 residues. Germline V gene sequence: CDR1 LNHDA, CDR2 SQIVND (reference sequence). CDR3: CASSWGTGNEQFF. CDR3 nucleotides: TGTGCCAGTAGTTGGGGGACAGGGAATGAGCAGTTCTTC. Using reference TRBV19 and TRBJ2-1 for the parts outside the CDR3, the full variable domain is DGGITQSPKYLFRKEGQNVTLSCEQNLNHDAMYWYRQDPGQGLRLIYYSQIVNDFQKGDIAEGYSVSREKKESFPLTVTSAQKNPTAFYLCASSWGTGNEQFFGPGTRLTVL.

This chain uses TRBV11-2 with TRBJ2-7; D is ambiguous. The CDR3 contains 14 residues. From germline, CDR1 is SGHAT and CDR2 FQNNGV. V lost 1 base to trimming and J lost 0 bases, with 7 bases between them. CDR3 region: CASSLGSHSYEQYF. CDR3 DNA: TGTGCCAGCAGCTTAGGTAGCCACTCCTACGAGCAGTACTTC.

V gene TRBV15 combines with J gene TRBJ1-4; 9 nucleotides align to TRBD1. The trim removed 0 bases at V and 10 bases at J, leaving 15 bases unmatched. Per germline, CDR1 LNHNV and CDR2 YYDKDF (reference sequence). The CDR3 has 18 residues. CDR3 DNA: TGTGCCACCAGCAGAGATTCCGCGGACAGGGGCAAATGGTCAAAACTGTTTTTT. Its translation is CATSRDSADRGKWSKLFF.